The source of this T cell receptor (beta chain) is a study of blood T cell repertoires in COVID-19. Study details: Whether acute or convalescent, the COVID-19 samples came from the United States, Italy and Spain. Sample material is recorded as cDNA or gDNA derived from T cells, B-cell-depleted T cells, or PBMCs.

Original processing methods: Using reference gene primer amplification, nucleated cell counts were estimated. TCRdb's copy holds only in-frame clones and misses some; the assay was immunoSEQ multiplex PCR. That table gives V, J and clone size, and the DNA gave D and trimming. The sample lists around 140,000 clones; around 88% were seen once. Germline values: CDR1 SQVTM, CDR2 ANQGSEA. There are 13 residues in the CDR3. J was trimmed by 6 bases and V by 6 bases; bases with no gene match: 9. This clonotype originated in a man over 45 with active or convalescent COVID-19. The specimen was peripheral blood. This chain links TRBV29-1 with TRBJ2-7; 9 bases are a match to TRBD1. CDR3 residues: CSVTRTGAREQYF. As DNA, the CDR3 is TGCAGCGTAACCCGGACAGGGGCTCGCGAGCAGTACTTC.